The 14 T cell receptor beta chains listed next were all sequenced from one sample in a study of T cell changes during pregnancy in multiple sclerosis. Data came from immunoSEQ multiplex PCR; TCRdb stores just in-frame clones and leaves some out. The sample records approximately 25,000 clones, more than 70% being singletons. The material sequenced was CD8+ T cells from peripheral blood mononuclear cells, taken in the second trimester of pregnancy. These receptors were taken from a female donor with multiple sclerosis, enrolled in a pregnancy study.

The sample holds one count of this clone. This chain links TRBV19 with TRBJ1-1; 9 bases align to TRBD1. This CDR3 spans 14 amino acids. Germline assignment: CDR1 LNHDA and CDR2 SQIVND (reference sequence). The junction had 4 bases not matched to a gene; V was cut back by 8 bases and J by 0 bases. In DNA form, the CDR3 reads TGTGCCAGTTGGGACAGGGAAATGAACACTGAAGCTTTCTTT. Its translation is CASWDREMNTEAFF.

The rearrangement uses TRBV28 and TRBJ1-2, with D tentatively TRBD1 (6 bases). The CDR3 contains 15 residues. Trimming took 7 bases from V and 4 from J, leaving 19 bases between them. Per the germline V gene, CDR1 is MDHEN and CDR2 is SYDVKM. The CDR3 DNA reads as TGTGCCAGCAACCCGGTGGGACATAGTGTCTATGGCTACACCTTC. This encodes CASNPVGHSVYGYTF.

This clone was found once. The chain couples TRBV6-5 to TRBJ2-2; D is possibly TRBD1 (6 bases). CDR3 length: 16 amino acids. Germline lookup yields CDR1 MNHEY and CDR2 SVGAGI. Trimming took 2 bases from V and 4 from J, leaving 14 bases between them. For the CDR3, the DNA is TGTGCCAGCAGTTACGCGAACAGGGTTAGCACCGGGGAGCTGTTTTTT. It codes for CASSYANRVSTGELFF.

The rearrangement uses TRBV2 and TRBJ1-5; 10 bases map to TRBD1. Losses at the gene ends were 5 bases for V and 5 bases for J; bases not matched to a gene: 6. The germline V gene has CDR1 SNHLY and CDR2 FYNNEI. The CDR3 runs 15 residues. The CDR3 loop is CASSNDRGRDQPQHF. The CDR3 region has the DNA TGTGCCAGCAGTAACGACAGGGGGCGGGATCAGCCCCAGCATTTT.

A single count supports this clone. This rearrangement joins TRBV19 to TRBJ1-6; 8 bases fit TRBD1. This CDR3 has 14 amino acids. Germline V gene lookup returns CDR1 LNHDA and CDR2 SQIVND (reference sequence). Unmatched junction bases numbered 2, after V lost 6 bases and J lost 4 bases. DNA for the CDR3: TGTGCCAGTAGGACAGGGGATTATAATTCACCCCTCCACTTT. It translates to CASRTGDYNSPLHF.

The chain recombines TRBV27 with TRBJ1-5, with 10 positions matching TRBD1. V trimming: 6 bases; J trimming: 7 bases; junction bases outside the gene matches: 6. The CDR3 length is 14 residues. The germline gives CDR1 MNHEY, CDR2 SMNVEV (reference sequence). The CDR3 reads CASRTGGVGQPQHF. CDR3 DNA: TGTGCCAGCAGGACAGGGGGCGTAGGGCAGCCCCAGCATTTT.

This chain links TRBV9 with TRBJ1-5; possibly TRBD1 for D (5 bases). The CDR3 covers 13 residues. Trimming pared 1 base from V and 5 bases from J, leaving 7 bases between. The germline gives CDR1 SGDLS, CDR2 YYNGEE. This chain's CDR3 is CASSVWGDQPQHF. The CDR3 DNA reads TGTGCCAGCAGCGTATGGGGCGATCAGCCCCAGCATTTT.

V gene TRBV6-1 combines with J gene TRBJ2-3, with 15 bases identical to TRBD2. With 4 bases clipped from V and 1 base from J, the junction kept 3 bases outside the gene matches. Germline V lookup: CDR1 MNHNS, CDR2 SASEGT. CDR3 length: 17 residues. The CDR3 loop is CASSVGLAGGGTDTQYF. The DNA of the CDR3 is TGTGCCAGCAGTGTCGGACTAGCGGGGGGGGGCACAGATACGCAGTATTTT.

The V gene is TRBV6-5, the J gene TRBJ1-2; the match to TRBD1 covers 7 bases. J was trimmed by 2 bases and V by 6 bases; bases with no gene match: 6. Germline assignment: CDR1 MNHEY and CDR2 SVGAGI. The CDR3 is 14 residues long. CDR3 residues: CASRDDRDNYGYTF. In nucleotides, the CDR3 is TGTGCCAGCAGAGATGACAGGGACAACTATGGCTACACCTTC.

To note about this clone: This CDR3 is also generated by other DNA sequences in the sample. DNA for the CDR3: TGTGCCAGCAGTGAGGGGACAGGGGGCTACGAGCAGTACTTC. This sequence encodes CASSEGTGGYEQYF. This chain uses TRBV6-1 with TRBJ2-7; 11 nucleotides match TRBD1. CDR1 MNHNS and CDR2 SASEGT come from the germline V gene. The ends lost 3 bases at V and 3 bases at J; junction bases unmatched: 1. This CDR3 has 14 amino acids.

CDR3 in DNA: TGCAGTGCTAGACCCCCGAATGAGCAGTTCTTC. Encoded protein: CSARPPNEQFF. The chain couples TRBV20-1 to TRBJ2-1; D gene unclear. Trimming cost V 2 bases and J 7 bases, with 6 bases left between them. The germline V gene encodes CDR1 DFQATT and CDR2 SNEGSKA (reference sequence). The CDR3 runs to 11 residues.

V and J are TRBV11-2 and TRBJ2-7; D might be TRBD1 (5 bases). Germline V gene sequence: CDR1 SGHAT, CDR2 FQNNGV. V lost 0 bases and J lost 5, with 11 bases in between. The CDR3 sequence is 14 residues long. In DNA form, the CDR3 reads TGTGCCAGCAGCTTAGAAAACAGGTTACACGAGCAGTACTTC. Protein product: CASSLENRLHEQYF. The entire variable domain, with the rest obtained from reference TRBV11-2 and TRBJ2-7, is as follows: EAGVAQSPRYKIIEKRQSVAFWCNPISGHATLYWYQQILGQGPKLLIQFQNNGVVDDSQLPKDRFSAERLKGVDSTLKIQPAKLEDSAVYLCASSLENRLHEQYFGPGTRLTVT.

The DNA for the CDR3 is TGTGCCATCAGTGACACAGGGGGCGTCGCTGAAGCTTTCTTT. Amino acids: CAISDTGGVAEAFF. This chain connects TRBV10-3 to TRBJ1-1, with 9 bases fitting TRBD1. Germline CDR1 is ENHRY and CDR2 is SYGVKD. The CDR3 runs to 14 residues. The V segment lost 3 bases and the J segment 6 bases; nucleotides outside the gene matches: 5.

V usage is TRBV18 and J usage is TRBJ2-3; TRBD1 matches at 7 bases. CDR3 length: 14 residues. The J segment lost 6 bases and the V segment lost 2 bases, leaving 5 bases of the junction unmatched. The germline gives CDR1 KGHSH, CDR2 LQKENI. In nucleotides, the CDR3 is TGTGCCAGCTCACCAATAGGGGGCCGGGATACGCAGTATTTT. Encoded protein: CASSPIGGRDTQYF.